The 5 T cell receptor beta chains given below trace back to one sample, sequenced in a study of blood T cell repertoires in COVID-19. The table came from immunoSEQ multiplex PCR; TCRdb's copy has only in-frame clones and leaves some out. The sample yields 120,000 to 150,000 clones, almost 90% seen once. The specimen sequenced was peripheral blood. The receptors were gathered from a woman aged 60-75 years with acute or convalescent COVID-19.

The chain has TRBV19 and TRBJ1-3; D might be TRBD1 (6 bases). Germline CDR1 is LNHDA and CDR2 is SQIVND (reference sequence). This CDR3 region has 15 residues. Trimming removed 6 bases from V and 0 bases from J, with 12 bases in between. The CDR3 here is CASSGQRSSGNTIYF. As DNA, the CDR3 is TGTGCCAGTAGCGGACAGAGGAGCTCTGGAAACACCATATATTTT.

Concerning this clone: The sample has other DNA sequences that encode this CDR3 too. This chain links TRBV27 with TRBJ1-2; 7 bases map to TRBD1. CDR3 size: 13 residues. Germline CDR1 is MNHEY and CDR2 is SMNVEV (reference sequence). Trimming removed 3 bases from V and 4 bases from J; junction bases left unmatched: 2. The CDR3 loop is CASSLQGGYGYTF. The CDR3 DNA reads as TGTGCCAGCAGTTTGCAGGGGGGCTATGGCTACACCTTC.

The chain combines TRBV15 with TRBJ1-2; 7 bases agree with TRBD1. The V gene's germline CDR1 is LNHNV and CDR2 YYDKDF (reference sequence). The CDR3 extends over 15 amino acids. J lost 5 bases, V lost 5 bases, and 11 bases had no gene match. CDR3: CATSSSGAGGYGYTF. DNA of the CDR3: TGTGCCACCAGCTCCAGTGGGGCAGGGGGATATGGCTACACCTTC.

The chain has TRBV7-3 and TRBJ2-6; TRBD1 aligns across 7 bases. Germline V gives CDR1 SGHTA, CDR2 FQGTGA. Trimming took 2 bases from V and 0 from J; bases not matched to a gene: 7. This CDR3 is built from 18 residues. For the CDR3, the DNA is TGTGCCAGCAGCTTAGGGTCCGGGACAGCCTCTGGGGCCAACGTCCTGACTTTC. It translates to CASSLGSGTASGANVLTF.

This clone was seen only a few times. CDR3 sequence (DNA): TGTGCCAGCAGCTCGTCGGCGGGGGGGCTCGAGCAGTACTTC. It encodes CASSSSAGGLEQYF. The V gene is TRBV5-4, the J gene TRBJ2-7, with TRBD2 matching over 9 bases. The CDR3 totals 14 residues. From germline, CDR1 is SGHNT and CDR2 YYREEE (reference sequence). V lost 3 bases to trimming and J lost 6 bases; unmatched junction nucleotides: 7.